The 15 T cell receptor beta chains below were found in one sample sequenced in a study of T cell repertoires in cytomegalovirus infection. TCRdb re-derived calls from the reads in MiXCR, one entry per CDR3 protein. The repertoire holds under 300,000 distinct CDR3 sequences, with 12% as singletons. Sequenced input: PBMCs. These receptor sequences come from a human donor in good health (CMV status not recorded). Some clones in this sample may be carry-over from other donors' samples.

This clonotype was seen many times. V usage is TRBV7-7 and J usage is TRBJ2-5; 10 bases map to TRBD1. The CDR3 is 13 amino acids. Germline CDR1 SSHAT, CDR2 FNYEAQ (reference sequence). V was clipped by 5 bases and J by 6 bases; unmatched bases: 3. The CDR3 spells CASSLGQGKTQYF. Written as DNA, the CDR3 is TGTGCCAGCAGCCTGGGACAGGGGAAGACCCAGTACTTC.

This chain joins TRBV19 and TRBJ2-3, with 8 bases lining up with TRBD2. V lost 7 bases, J lost 1 base, and 4 bases stayed unmatched. The CDR3 has 14 residues. Germline-derived CDR1 and CDR2 are LNHDA and SQIVND (reference sequence). CDR3 residues: CASTWGLGTDTQYF. As DNA, the CDR3 is TGTGCCAGTACCTGGGGACTAGGCACAGATACGCAGTATTTT.

This clonotype was observed a handful of times. V gene TRBV20-1 combines with J gene TRBJ1-1, with a possible D match to TRBD1 (5 bases). There are 14 residues in the CDR3. V lost 5 bases to trimming and J lost 0 bases, with 13 bases between them. Germline loops: CDR1 DFQATT, CDR2 SNEGSKA (reference sequence). In DNA form, the CDR3 reads TGCAGTGCTGAGGGACGGGGTTTGAACACTGAAGCTTTCTTT. Translation: CSAEGRGLNTEAFF.

This clonotype came up many times. V and J are TRBV7-2 and TRBJ1-6, with no clear D. CDR3 length: 16 residues. The V gene lost 4 bases and the J gene lost 4 bases, with 14 bases spanning the gap. Germline V gives CDR1 SGHTA, CDR2 FQGNSA. DNA of the CDR3: TGTGCCAGCAGCTCCCAGCCATCGGGATATAATTCACCCCTCCACTTT. It translates to CASSSQPSGYNSPLHF. Combining the CDR3 with reference TRBV7-2 and TRBJ1-6 gives the whole variable domain GAGVSQSPSNKVTEKGKDVELRCDPISGHTALYWYRQSLGQGLEFLIYFQGNSAPDKSGLPSDRFSAERTGGSVSTLTIQRTQQEDSAVYLCASSSQPSGYNSPLHFGNGTRLTVT.

This clonotype was counted many times. The chain joins TRBV7-6 to TRBJ1-2; D uncertain. V shed 1 base and J shed 0 bases, with 9 bases lying between them. Germline CDR1 is SGHVS and CDR2 is FNYEAQ. The CDR3 is made up of 15 amino acids. The CDR3 nucleotides are TGTGCCAGCAGCTTAGAGGCAGATACTAACTATGGCTACACCTTC. Protein: CASSLEADTNYGYTF.

This clonotype was recorded at least ten times. The J gene is TRBJ2-6, the V gene TRBV7-2; perhaps TRBD2 as D (7 bases). The CDR3 has 17 residues. The V gene lost 5 bases and the J gene lost 3 bases, with 17 bases spanning the gap. The germline V gene has CDR1 SGHTA and CDR2 FQGNSA. DNA for the CDR3: TGTGCCAGCAGCCGCCGTGGGGGGGCGGGTGGGGCCAACGTCCTGACTTTC. It encodes CASSRRGGAGGANVLTF.

This clonotype was seen only a few times. CDR3 amino acids: CSVSSGTGTWETQYF. The CDR3 DNA follows: TGCAGCGTTAGTTCCGGGACAGGGACTTGGGAGACCCAGTACTTC. V usage is TRBV29-1 and J usage is TRBJ2-5; 9 nucleotides align to TRBD1. The V gene's germline CDR1 is SQVTM and CDR2 ANQGSEA. The CDR3 spans 15 residues. J gave up 5 bases and V 5 bases, and 12 bases lay outside the gene matches.

This rearrangement joins TRBV28 to TRBJ1-6; perhaps TRBD1 as D (5 bases). Trimming shortened V by 6 bases and J by 8 bases, and 11 bases separated the two germline ends. The CDR3 runs to 13 residues. CDR1 and CDR2 (germline): MDHEN, SYDVKM. CDR3 amino acids: CASRNTGDSPLHF. In DNA, the CDR3 is TGTGCCAGCAGAAACACGGGGGATTCACCCCTCCACTTT.

The rearrangement uses TRBV20-1 and TRBJ1-3; 7 bases agree with TRBD1. The CDR3 runs 14 residues. Germline CDR1 reads DFQATT; CDR2 reads SNEGSKA (reference sequence). V dropped 6 bases and J dropped 4; count of bases not matched to a gene: 9. CDR3 coding DNA: TGCAGTGCCGAGATTAGGGACAGCGGAAACACCATATATTTT. Amino acid sequence: CSAEIRDSGNTIYF.

This clonotype was seen a handful of times. The chain has TRBV5-6 and TRBJ2-7; 12 nucleotides align to TRBD2. V lost 9 bases to trimming and J lost 4 bases; unmatched junction nucleotides: 14. This CDR3 spans 16 amino acids. Germline V gene data show CDR1 as SGHDT and CDR2 as YYEEEE. This CDR3 reads CATPTSGRKSGYEQYF. CDR3 nucleotides: TGTGCCACCCCAACTAGCGGGAGGAAATCTGGGTACGAGCAGTACTTC.

This clonotype was recorded a few times. The chain has TRBV29-1 and TRBJ2-3; D possibly corresponds to TRBD1 (6 bases). V was cut by 6 bases and J by 0 bases, with 13 bases left in between. The CDR3 runs to 14 residues. Germline-derived CDR1 and CDR2 are SQVTM and ANQGSEA. CDR3 nucleotide sequence: TGCAGCGTCGTGACAGGACTTAGCACAGATACGCAGTATTTT. Translation gives CSVVTGLSTDTQYF.

Only a few counts were recorded for this clonotype. This sequence joins TRBV20-1 and TRBJ2-7; the D gene is possibly TRBD1 (6 bases). Trimming left V 5 bases short and J 1 base short, with 15 bases between. The CDR3 runs 14 residues. Per the germline V gene, CDR1 is DFQATT and CDR2 is SNEGSKA (reference sequence). CDR3 coding DNA: TGCAGTGCTGGGGAAAAACAGGGTTCCTACGAGCAGTACTTC. Its translation: CSAGEKQGSYEQYF.

This clonotype was seen only a few times. This rearrangement joins TRBV7-2 to TRBJ2-1; tentative D call: TRBD2 (5 bases). Trimming took off 3 bases at V and 4 bases at J, with 13 bases between the two ends. CDR3 size: 15 residues. Germline V CDR1 and CDR2: SGHTA, FQGNSA. CDR3 region: CASSLGTGTYNEQFF. The DNA of the CDR3 is TGTGCCAGCAGCTTGGGAACGGGAACATACAATGAGCAGTTCTTC.

The chain couples TRBV25-1 to TRBJ2-7; 8 nucleotides line up with TRBD1. Per germline, CDR1 MGHDK and CDR2 SYGVNS. This CDR3 spans 13 amino acids. Trimming at V came to 4 bases and at J to 6 bases, leaving 5 bases not matched to a gene. The CDR3 DNA is TGTGCCAGCAGTGGGACAGGGTTTGGCGAGCAGTACTTC. Its protein is CASSGTGFGEQYF.

This clonotype was picked up many times. The genes are TRBV7-2 and TRBJ1-2, with D unresolved. The CDR3 extends over 12 amino acids. The germline gives CDR1 SGHTA, CDR2 FQGNSA. The V and J ends lost 9 bases and 4 bases respectively, with 12 bases between them. As DNA, the CDR3 is TGTGCCAGTGTGAAGGGCGGCTATGGCTACACCTTC. It codes for CASVKGGYGYTF.